Following are 22 T cell receptor beta chains from one sample sequenced in a study of T cell changes during pregnancy in multiple sclerosis. The data were produced by immunoSEQ multiplex PCR, yet TCRdb's version contains in-frame clones alone and is incomplete. The sample carries about 59,000 clones, over 90% recorded once. This sample comprised CD8+ T cells from peripheral blood mononuclear cells, obtained in the third trimester of pregnancy. Source of these receptors: a female donor with multiple sclerosis, enrolled in a pregnancy study.

This clone was counted once. The rearrangement joins TRBV5-8 to TRBJ2-7, with D possibly TRBD1 on 6 matching bases. Per the germline V gene, CDR1 is SGHTS and CDR2 is YDEGEE. The CDR3 consists of 15 residues. V gave up 4 bases and J gave up 2 bases, with 16 bases separating them. CDR3 loop: CASSGGTRGTYEQYF. The CDR3 coding sequence is TGTGCCAGCAGCGGGGGAACGAGGGGGACCTACGAGCAGTACTTC.

The chain couples TRBV2 to TRBJ2-1; no firm D call. The length of the CDR3 is 10 residues. V lost 9 bases, J lost 5 bases, and 5 bases lay in between. The germline CDR1 and CDR2 sequences are SNHLY and FYNNEI. In DNA form, the CDR3 reads TGTGCCAGTTTAAACAATGAGCAGTTCTTC. It specifies CASLNNEQFF. Based on the CDR3 plus reference TRBV2 and TRBJ2-1, the full variable domain is EPEVTQTPSHQVTQMGQEVILRCVPISNHLYFYWYRQILGQKVEFLVSFYNNEISEKSEIFDDQFSVERPDGSNFTLKIRSTKLEDSAMYFCASLNNEQFFGPGTRLTVL.

The gene calls are TRBV9 and TRBJ2-1; 7 bases agree with TRBD1. Unmatched junction bases numbered 1, after V lost 3 bases and J lost 4 bases. CDR3 length: 13 residues. Germline loops: CDR1 SGDLS, CDR2 YYNGEE. The CDR3 reads CASSGGQYNEQFF. The CDR3 nucleotides are TGTGCCAGCAGCGGGGGACAGTACAATGAGCAGTTCTTC.

The rearrangement uses TRBV4-1 and TRBJ2-7; possibly TRBD1 for D (6 bases). CDR1 and CDR2 from the germline V gene are MGHRA and YSYEKL. This CDR3 region has 15 residues. Trimming pared 4 bases from V and 0 bases from J, leaving 13 bases between. The CDR3 sequence: CASSRGQLNSYEQYF. The CDR3 coding sequence is TGCGCCAGCAGCCGAGGACAGCTCAACTCCTACGAGCAGTACTTC.

The chain couples TRBV29-1 to TRBJ2-7, with 13 bases identical to TRBD2. This CDR3 has 15 residues. The V gene end was trimmed by 1 base and the J gene end by 3 bases; junction bases not matched to a gene: 3. CDR1 is SQVTM, CDR2 ANQGSEA, per germline. In DNA, the CDR3 is TGCAGCGTTGAAGGGTGGACTAGCGGGAGCTACGAGCAGTACTTC. Translating gives CSVEGWTSGSYEQYF.

V and J are TRBV29-1 and TRBJ2-2; TRBD2 agrees at 8 bases. CDR1 and CDR2 (germline): SQVTM, ANQGSEA. V shed 8 bases, J shed 2 bases, and the junction held 13 bases outside the gene matches. CDR3 length: 16 residues. The CDR3 protein is CSHNPTSGPNTGELFF. The CDR3 DNA reads TGCAGCCATAACCCCACTAGCGGCCCTAACACCGGGGAGCTGTTTTTT.

V usage is TRBV27 and J usage is TRBJ2-1, with TRBD2 matching 10 bases. Germline CDR1 is MNHEY and CDR2 is SMNVEV (reference sequence). This CDR3 has 21 amino acids. The ends lost 5 bases at V and 4 bases at J; junction bases unmatched: 23. CDR3 loop: CASSLSPGLAPNGGQYNEQFF. The CDR3, as DNA: TGTGCCAGCAGTCTCTCACCGGGACTAGCGCCGAATGGGGGCCAATACAATGAGCAGTTCTTC.

This rearrangement joins TRBV6-5 to TRBJ2-3, with 7 bases identical to TRBD2. The germline V gene encodes CDR1 MNHEY and CDR2 SVGAGI. J lost 11 bases, V lost 6 bases, and 11 bases had no gene match. The CDR3 length is 13 residues. CDR3 region: CASSFIAGGEQYF. CDR3 coding DNA: TGTGCCAGCAGCTTTATAGCGGGCGGGGAGCAGTATTTT.

The chain has TRBV6-6 and TRBJ1-3, with D possibly matching TRBD1 (6 bases). CDR1 is MNHNY and CDR2 is SVGAGI in the germline V gene (reference sequence). Deletions cut 2 bases from V and 4 bases from J, with 9 bases between. The CDR3 consists of 14 residues. In nucleotides, the CDR3 is TGTGCCAGCAGTTACCGGGACACGGGAAACACCATATATTTT. Its translation: CASSYRDTGNTIYF.

The rearrangement links TRBV4-1 to TRBJ2-2, with a tentative D call TRBD1 (5 bases). Germline CDR1 is MGHRA and CDR2 is YSYEKL. V was shortened by 2 bases and J by 8 bases, with 12 bases between the two germline ends. The CDR3 covers 14 residues. The CDR3 nucleotides are TGCGCCAGCAGCCAACTCAGGGCTTCTGGGGAGCTGTTTTTT. It encodes CASSQLRASGELFF.

J is TRBJ2-7 and V is TRBV6-1, with D possibly matching TRBD1 (5 bases). The CDR3 spans 13 residues. V lost 5 bases and J 2 bases, leaving 10 bases between the germline ends. The germline V gene encodes CDR1 MNHNS and CDR2 SASEGT. The CDR3 spells CASSKTGTYEQYF. The CDR3 nucleotides are TGTGCCAGCAGTAAAACAGGAACCTACGAGCAGTACTTC.

The chain joins TRBV5-1 to TRBJ1-4; D perhaps matches TRBD1 (6 bases). CDR1 and CDR2 from the germline V gene are SGHRS and YFSETQ. Trimming removed 4 bases at V and 3 bases at J, with 10 bases between. This CDR3 has 14 amino acids. CDR3 amino acids: CASSPRGPNEKLFF. CDR3 nucleotide sequence: TGCGCCAGCAGCCCCAGGGGTCCTAATGAAAAACTGTTTTTT.

The chain carries TRBV29-1 and TRBJ1-2; no definite D call. CDR1 SQVTM and CDR2 ANQGSEA come from the germline V gene. Trimming cost V 6 bases and J 4 bases, with 18 bases left between them. The CDR3 loop spans 14 amino acids. The CDR3 DNA is TGCAGCGTCGGCAAGGTCGACACCAGCTATGGCTACACCTTC. Residues: CSVGKVDTSYGYTF. The full variable domain, completed using reference TRBV29-1 and TRBJ1-2, is SAVISQKPSRDICQRGTSLTIQCQVDSQVTMMFWYRQQPGQSLTLIATANQGSEATYESGFVIDKFPISRPNLTFSTLTVSNMSPEDSSIYLCSVGKVDTSYGYTFGSGTRLTVV.

The gene calls are TRBV6-1 and TRBJ2-5; 9 nucleotides line up with TRBD2. V was pared by 3 bases and J by 5 bases, with 10 bases of the junction left unmatched. Per the germline V gene, CDR1 is MNHNS and CDR2 is SASEGT. The CDR3 loop spans 16 amino acids. CDR3 in DNA: TGTGCCAGCAGTGATGCGGTAGCGGGAGTTGGTGAGACCCAGTACTTC. It translates to CASSDAVAGVGETQYF.

The chain combines TRBV28 with TRBJ1-1, with 8 bases matching TRBD1. V lost 4 bases and J lost 4; bases outside the gene matches: 2. The CDR3 has 13 residues. CDR1 is MDHEN, CDR2 SYDVKM, per germline. CDR3 amino acids: CASSSTGATEAFF. The CDR3 DNA sequence: TGTGCCAGCAGTTCGACAGGGGCCACTGAAGCTTTCTTT.

The chain is built from TRBV5-1 and TRBJ2-6; D not resolved. The V gene's germline CDR1 is SGHRS and CDR2 YFSETQ. CDR3 length: 17 amino acids. Trimming stripped 1 base from V and 0 bases from J, with 11 bases between. The DNA of the CDR3 is TGCGCCAGCAGCTTGTCAAGGCCTAGCTCTGGGGCCAACGTCCTGACTTTC. Translated: CASSLSRPSSGANVLTF.

This clone was picked up one time. The gene calls are TRBV7-9 and TRBJ2-2; 11 bases match TRBD2. CDR3 length: 17 amino acids. The V and J ends lost 5 bases and 0 bases, in that order; junction bases with no gene match: 5. Germline CDR1 and CDR2: SEHNR and FQNEAQ (reference sequence). CDR3 DNA: TGTGCCAGCAGCCGCGGGACTAGCGGAACGAACACCGGGGAGCTGTTTTTT. The encoded protein is CASSRGTSGTNTGELFF.

The chain links TRBV27 to TRBJ2-7, with TRBD2 matching over 7 bases. The CDR3 extends over 14 amino acids. Trimming at V came to 4 bases and at J to 6 bases, leaving 9 bases not matched to a gene. Germline CDR1 MNHEY, CDR2 SMNVEV (reference sequence). The CDR3 is CASSWGGSILEQYF. The CDR3 bases are TGTGCCAGCAGTTGGGGCGGGAGTATTCTCGAGCAGTACTTC.

V is TRBV29-1 and J is TRBJ2-6; 7 positions match TRBD1. Germline lookup yields CDR1 SQVTM and CDR2 ANQGSEA. Losses at the gene ends were 4 bases for V and 0 bases for J; bases not matched to a gene: 9. This CDR3 is 17 amino acids long. The CDR3 nucleotides are TGCAGCGTTGGAGACAGGGTCCCACTCTCTGGGGCCAACGTCCTGACTTTC. Amino acid sequence: CSVGDRVPLSGANVLTF. Supplemented by reference TRBV29-1 and TRBJ2-6, the full variable domain reads SAVISQKPSRDICQRGTSLTIQCQVDSQVTMMFWYRQQPGQSLTLIATANQGSEATYESGFVIDKFPISRPNLTFSTLTVSNMSPEDSSIYLCSVGDRVPLSGANVLTFGAGSRLTVL.

The chain links TRBV27 to TRBJ2-7, with 7 bases fitting TRBD1. This CDR3 has 12 residues. With 3 bases clipped from V and 6 bases from J, the junction kept 2 bases outside the gene matches. The germline V gene encodes CDR1 MNHEY and CDR2 SMNVEV (reference sequence). The CDR3 region has the DNA TGTGCCAGCAGTTTGACAGGGCTCGAGCAGTACTTC. Its translation: CASSLTGLEQYF.

J is TRBJ2-5 and V is TRBV18; unclear D gene. V lost 0 bases and J 2 bases, leaving 10 bases between the germline ends. CDR1 and CDR2 from the germline V gene are KGHSH and LQKENI. The CDR3 consists of 15 residues. The CDR3 sequence is CASSPPLALQETQYF. In DNA form, the CDR3 reads TGTGCCAGCTCACCACCGTTAGCTCTACAAGAGACCCAGTACTTC.

V is TRBV7-7 and J is TRBJ2-3; 9 positions agree with TRBD1. Germline CDR1 and CDR2: SSHAT and FNYEAQ (reference sequence). The CDR3 contains 14 residues. Trimming cost V 1 base and J 5 bases; bases outside gene matches: 1. The CDR3 here is CASSLGQGGDTQYF. The CDR3, as DNA: TGTGCCAGCAGCTTAGGACAGGGGGGAGATACGCAGTATTTT.